The 2 T cell receptor beta chains reported below all come from one sample, sequenced in a study of blood T cells in healthy people across ages. Combining a sample-barcoded 5' primer with a J-beta primer mix, a second PCR ran for roughly 7 to 12 cycles. TCRdb redid the calling of the 5' RACE reads with MiXCR, one entry per CDR3 protein. The sample holds fewer than 1.5 million distinct CDR3 sequences, around 42% seen once. The sample was blood. Source of these receptors: a woman under 30 in good health.

This clonotype was detected only once. This chain connects TRBV6-1 to TRBJ1-1; perhaps TRBD1 as D (5 bases). Germline lookup yields CDR1 MNHNS and CDR2 SASEGT. Trimming pared 4 bases from V and 2 bases from J, leaving 11 bases between. The CDR3 sequence is 14 residues long. CDR3 in amino acids: CASSATDANTEAFF. CDR3 coding DNA: TGTGCCAGCAGTGCGACAGATGCAAACACTGAAGCTTTCTTT.

The V and J genes are TRBV5-1 and TRBJ2-1, with TRBD2 identical over 7 bases. Losses at the gene ends were 4 bases for V and 7 bases for J; bases not matched to a gene: 11. The germline gives CDR1 SGHRS, CDR2 YFSETQ. The CDR3 is made up of 15 amino acids. Here the CDR3 DNA reads TGCGCCAGCAGCCCCCAGAGCGGGGCTCAAAATGAGCAGTTCTTC. Translation gives CASSPQSGAQNEQFF.